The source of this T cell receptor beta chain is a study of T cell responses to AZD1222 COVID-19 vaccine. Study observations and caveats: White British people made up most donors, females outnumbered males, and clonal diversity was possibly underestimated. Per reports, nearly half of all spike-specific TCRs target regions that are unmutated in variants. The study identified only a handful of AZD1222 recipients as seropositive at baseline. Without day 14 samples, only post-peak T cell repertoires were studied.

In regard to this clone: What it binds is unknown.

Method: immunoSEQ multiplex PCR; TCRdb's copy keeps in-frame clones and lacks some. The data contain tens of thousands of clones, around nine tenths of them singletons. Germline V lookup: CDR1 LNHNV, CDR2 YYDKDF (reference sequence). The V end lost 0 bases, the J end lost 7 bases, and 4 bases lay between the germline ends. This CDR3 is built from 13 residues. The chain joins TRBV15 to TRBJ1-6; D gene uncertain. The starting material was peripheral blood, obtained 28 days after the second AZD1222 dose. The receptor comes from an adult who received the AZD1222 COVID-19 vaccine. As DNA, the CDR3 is TGTGCCACCAGCAGAGATCCCAATTCACCCCTCCACTTT. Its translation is CATSRDPNSPLHF.